This TCR beta chain was recorded in a study of cytomegalovirus exposure and HLA in healthy donors. Study context: An earlier analysis found around 100 million unique TCR beta sequences from around 180 million T cells.

With 4 bases removed from V and 5 bases from J, the gap between germline ends came to 18 bases. Germline loops: CDR1 SNHLY, CDR2 FYNNEI. The CDR3 consists of 15 residues. The PCR contained 60 Vbeta and 13 Jbeta primers. Original analysis: An analysis performed later counted 74 million or so unique TCR beta chains (roughly 10 million of them shared). Clones were sequenced by immunoSEQ multiplex PCR, and TCRdb holds only the in-frame ones, with some missing. V, J and clone size are taken as reported in that table, and D and trimming were inferred from the DNA itself. The sample consists of roughly 120,000 clones, 73% of them appearing once. In regard to this clone: Its cognate antigen is unknown.

Although they were nominally healthy when sampled, donors likely had unrecorded immune exposures. Regarding the study as a whole: In an earlier analysis, in some 540 donors, most V segments appeared productive either ~87% or ~30% of the time.

The J gene is TRBJ2-7, the V gene TRBV2; maybe TRBD2 (5 bases). The source of this sequence is a woman between 35 and 50 years old in good health and CMV-seronegative. The source material was PBMCs. CDR3 region: CASSAVVSGSDEQYF. CDR3 bases: TGTGCCAGCAGTGCAGTCGTGTCAGGTAGCGACGAGCAGTACTTC.